This TCR beta chain was found in a study of blood T cell repertoires in COVID-19. Study-level information: Specimens from acute and convalescent COVID-19 originated in the United States, Italy and Spain. Sources were T cells, B-cell-depleted T cells, or PBMCs; the material itself was cDNA or gDNA.

V shed 6 bases and J 6 bases; nucleotides not matched to a gene: 7. Germline lookup yields CDR1 LGHDT and CDR2 YNNKEL (reference sequence). This CDR3 is built from 15 residues. This clone occurred once. In the original analysis: Cell counts per sample came from amplifying reference gene primers. This table comes from immunoSEQ multiplex PCR, and its TCRdb copy is limited to in-frame clones, with some not included. The V and J calls and clone size were taken over from that table, and D and trimming were inferred from the DNA. The sample yields roughly 200,000 clones, more than 70% seen once. This TCR was sampled from a woman between 40 and 50 years old who had recovered from COVID-19. The chain uses TRBV3-1 (or the pseudogene TRBV3-2) and TRBJ2-1; 11 bases are a match to TRBD2. Material: peripheral blood. The CDR3 loop reads CASRTGTSGFNEQFF. As DNA, the CDR3 is TGTGCCAGCAGAACCGGGACTAGCGGATTCAATGAGCAGTTCTTC.